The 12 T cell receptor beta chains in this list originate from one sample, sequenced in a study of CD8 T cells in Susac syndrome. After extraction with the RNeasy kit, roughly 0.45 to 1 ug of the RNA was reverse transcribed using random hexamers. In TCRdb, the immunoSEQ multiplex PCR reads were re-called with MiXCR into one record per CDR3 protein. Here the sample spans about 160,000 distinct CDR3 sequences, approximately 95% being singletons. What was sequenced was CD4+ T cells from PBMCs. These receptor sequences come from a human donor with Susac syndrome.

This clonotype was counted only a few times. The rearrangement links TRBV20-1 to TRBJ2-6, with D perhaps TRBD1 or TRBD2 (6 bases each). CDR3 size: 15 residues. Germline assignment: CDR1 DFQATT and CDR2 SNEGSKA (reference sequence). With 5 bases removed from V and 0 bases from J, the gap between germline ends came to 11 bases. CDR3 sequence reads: CSARRGSSGANVLTF. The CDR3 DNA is TGCAGTGCTCGGAGGGGGAGCTCTGGGGCCAACGTCCTGACTTTC.

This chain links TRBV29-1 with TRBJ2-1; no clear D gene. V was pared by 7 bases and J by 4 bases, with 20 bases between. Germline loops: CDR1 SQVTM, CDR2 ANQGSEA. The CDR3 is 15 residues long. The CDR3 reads CSANIWTSPYNEQFF. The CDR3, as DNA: TGCAGCGCCAACATTTGGACCTCACCTTACAATGAGCAGTTCTTC.

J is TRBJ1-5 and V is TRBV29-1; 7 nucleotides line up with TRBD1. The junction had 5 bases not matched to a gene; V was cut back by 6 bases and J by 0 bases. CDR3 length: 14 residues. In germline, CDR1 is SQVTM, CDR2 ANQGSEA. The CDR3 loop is CSVVGTDSNQPQHF. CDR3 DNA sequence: TGCAGCGTCGTCGGGACAGATAGCAATCAGCCCCAGCATTTT.

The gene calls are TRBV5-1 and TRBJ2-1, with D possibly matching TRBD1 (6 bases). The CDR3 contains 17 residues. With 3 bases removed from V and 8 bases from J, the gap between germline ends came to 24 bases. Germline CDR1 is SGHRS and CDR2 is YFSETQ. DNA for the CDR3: TGCGCCAGCAGCTCAAACCCGGGACATACTCCGACGGATGAGCAGTTCTTC. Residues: CASSSNPGHTPTDEQFF. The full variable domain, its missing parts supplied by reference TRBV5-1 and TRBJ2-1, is KAGVTQTPRYLIKTRGQQVTLSCSPISGHRSVSWYQQTPGQGLQFLFEYFSETQRNKGNFPGRFSGRQFSNSRSEMNVSTLELGDSALYLCASSSNPGHTPTDEQFFGPGTRLTVL.

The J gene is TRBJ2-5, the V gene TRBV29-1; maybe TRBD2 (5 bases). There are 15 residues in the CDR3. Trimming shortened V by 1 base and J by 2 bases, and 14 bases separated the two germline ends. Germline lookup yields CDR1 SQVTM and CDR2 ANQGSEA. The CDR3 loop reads CSVEGRLALQETQYF. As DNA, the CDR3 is TGCAGCGTTGAAGGTCGGCTAGCCCTTCAAGAGACCCAGTACTTC. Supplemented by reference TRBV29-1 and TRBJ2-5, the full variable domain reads SAVISQKPSRDICQRGTSLTIQCQVDSQVTMMFWYRQQPGQSLTLIATANQGSEATYESGFVIDKFPISRPNLTFSTLTVSNMSPEDSSIYLCSVEGRLALQETQYFGPGTRLLVL.

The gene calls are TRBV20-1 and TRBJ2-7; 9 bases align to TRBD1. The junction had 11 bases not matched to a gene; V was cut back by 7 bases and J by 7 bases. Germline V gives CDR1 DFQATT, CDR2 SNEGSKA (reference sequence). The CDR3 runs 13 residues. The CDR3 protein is CSGVRDRDGEQYF. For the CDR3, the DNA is TGCAGTGGAGTCCGGGACAGGGATGGGGAGCAGTACTTC.

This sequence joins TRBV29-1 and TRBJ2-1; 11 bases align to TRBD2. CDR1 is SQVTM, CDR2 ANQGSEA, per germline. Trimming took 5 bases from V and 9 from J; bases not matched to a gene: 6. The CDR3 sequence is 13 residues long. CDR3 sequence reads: CSVRLAGNSEQFF. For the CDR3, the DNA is TGCAGCGTTCGACTAGCGGGAAACAGTGAGCAGTTCTTC.

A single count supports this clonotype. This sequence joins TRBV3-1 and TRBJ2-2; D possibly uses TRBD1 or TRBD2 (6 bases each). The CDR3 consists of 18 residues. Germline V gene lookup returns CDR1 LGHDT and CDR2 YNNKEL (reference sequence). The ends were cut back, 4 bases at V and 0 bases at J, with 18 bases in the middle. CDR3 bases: TGTGCCAGCAGCCCAGGACTTGTTCGGGGGCCGAACACCGGGGAGCTGTTTTTT. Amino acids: CASSPGLVRGPNTGELFF.

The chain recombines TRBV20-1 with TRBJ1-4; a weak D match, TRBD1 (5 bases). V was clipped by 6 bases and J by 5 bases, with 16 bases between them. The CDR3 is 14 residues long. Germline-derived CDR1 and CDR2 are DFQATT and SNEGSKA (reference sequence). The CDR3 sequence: CSAPLSRVNEKLFF. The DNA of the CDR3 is TGCAGTGCGCCCCTGAGCAGGGTAAATGAAAAACTGTTTTTT.

CDR3 nucleotides: TGTGCCAGCAGCCGCGGTACAGGGTACCAAGAGACCCAGTACTTC. Protein: CASSRGTGYQETQYF. The gene calls are TRBV3-1 and TRBJ2-5; TRBD1 is a possible D gene (6 bases). CDR1 LGHDT and CDR2 YNNKEL come from the germline V gene (reference sequence). Trimming took 4 bases from V and 0 from J, leaving 12 bases between them. The CDR3 sequence is 15 residues long.

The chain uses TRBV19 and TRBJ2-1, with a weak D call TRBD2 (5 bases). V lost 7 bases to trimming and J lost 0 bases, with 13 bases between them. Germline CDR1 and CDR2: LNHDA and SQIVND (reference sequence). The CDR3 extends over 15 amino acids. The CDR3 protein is CASNPKRSSYNEQFF. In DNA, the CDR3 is TGTGCCAGTAATCCCAAGCGGAGCTCCTACAATGAGCAGTTCTTC. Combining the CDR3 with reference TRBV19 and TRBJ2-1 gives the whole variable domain DGGITQSPKYLFRKEGQNVTLSCEQNLNHDAMYWYRQDPGQGLRLIYYSQIVNDFQKGDIAEGYSVSREKKESFPLTVTSAQKNPTAFYLCASNPKRSSYNEQFFGPGTRLTVL.

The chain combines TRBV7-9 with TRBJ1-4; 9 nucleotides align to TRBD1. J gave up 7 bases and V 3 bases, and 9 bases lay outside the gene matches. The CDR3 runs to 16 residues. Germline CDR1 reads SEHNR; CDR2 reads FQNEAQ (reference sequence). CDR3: CASSFPDRGVSEKLFF. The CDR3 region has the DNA TGTGCCAGCAGCTTCCCCGACAGGGGGGTGAGTGAAAAACTGTTTTTT.